The present T cell receptor beta chain was sequenced within a study of T-cell reconstitution after alpha-beta-depleted transplantation in children. The study, taken as a whole, reports: Where alpha-beta T cells came from about two months after transplant was reportedly several hundred expanded graft clones. At day 60, the high TCRbeta diversity found in some patients originated from recipient T cells and thymic progenitors that had survived.

A library of TCRbeta sequences, prepared with unique molecular identifiers, was generated. TCRdb processed the PCR reads anew with MiXCR; each CDR3 protein has one entry. The sample lists about a million distinct CDR3 sequences; about 29% were seen once. Deletions cut 7 bases from V and 0 bases from J, with 12 bases between. Germline V lookup: CDR1 SQVTM, CDR2 ANQGSEA. The CDR3 runs 14 residues. About this clonotype itself: Its target is unknown.

Sequenced here: PBMCs, mostly from graft donor cells, sampled 360 days after TCRalphabeta/CD19-depleted stem cell transplant. This TCR was recovered from a boy under two years old who had a stem cell transplant for SCID, so the T cells may come from the graft donor. The chain has TRBV29-1 and TRBJ1-4; tentatively, D is TRBD1 (5 bases). The CDR3 coding sequence is TGCAGCGCCGGGGGGAGTGCAACTAATGAAAAACTGTTTTTT. Translating it yields CSAGGSATNEKLFF. The whole variable domain, remainder taken from reference TRBV29-1 and TRBJ1-4, is SAVISQKPSRDICQRGTSLTIQCQVDSQVTMMFWYRQQPGQSLTLIATANQGSEATYESGFVIDKFPISRPNLTFSTLTVSNMSPEDSSIYLCSAGGSATNEKLFFGSGTQLSVL.